The entry that follows covers one TCR beta chain sequence. The antigen remains undetermined. This may stem from a read error, because a much larger clone lies one nucleotide away. The source of the sample is a study of breast tumors, draining lymph nodes, adjacent tissues. Study-level points and caveats: The data were judged consistent with most tumor T cells coming from lymph node and expanding in tumor. Tumor TCR diversity was below lymph nodes but above nontumor tissue. The lymph node origin of tumor T cells was framed as consistent with a hypothesis, not demonstrated.

TCRdb analysed the multiplex PCR reads with MiXCR anew, one entry per CDR3 protein. This sample has about 150,000 distinct CDR3 sequences; 30% to 35% occur once, and the top ten carry 2% to 2.5%. Axillary draining lymph nodes of breast cancer patients supplied the node samples. The origin of this receptor is a female donor with breast cancer. Some clones in this sample may be carry-over from other donors' samples. Sequences were obtained from axillary lymph node tissue.

The CDR3 DNA is TGTGCCAGCAGCCCGACAGGGCCCTGGGACCACGAGCAGTACTTC. This translates into CASSPTGPWDHEQYF. V gene TRBV27 combines with J gene TRBJ2-7; TRBD1 matches at 7 bases. The germline V gene has CDR1 MNHEY and CDR2 SMNVEV (reference sequence). The junction had 13 bases not matched to a gene; V was cut back by 6 bases and J by 5 bases. This CDR3 is 15 amino acids long.